Listed below are T cell receptor beta chains from one sample, sequenced in a study of shared clonotypes between healthy human individuals. The repertoire was sequenced with immunoSEQ multiplex PCR; TCRdb's copy has only in-frame clones and lacks some. Among some 1,600,000 clones listed, approximately 98% were seen once. Source material: naive CD4+ T cells sorted from blood. These receptor sequences come from a man aged 25 to 40 in good health. The CDR3 runs from the conserved cysteine through the conserved F or W. The D gene is left open where the match is weak. Expanded clones are given a class, and other clones once, few, many or no size at all.

j_gene: TRBJ2-1
d_gene: TRBD1
abundance: NA
v_gene: TRBV10-1
CDR3aa: CASSLNRGRKYNEQFF
CDR3nt: TGCGCCAGCAGTTTAAACAGGGGGCGCAAGTACAATGAGCAGTTCTTC

j_gene: TRBJ2-1
d_gene: TRBD1
abundance: NA
v_gene: TRBV28
CDR3aa: CASSSQGGSYNEQFF
CDR3nt: TGTGCCAGCAGTTCACAGGGGGGCTCCTACAATGAGCAGTTCTTC

j_gene: TRBJ1-5
d_gene: TRBD1
abundance: NA
v_gene: TRBV18
CDR3aa: CASSSRTGATDQPQHF
CDR3nt: TGTGCCAGCTCATCCCGGACAGGGGCCACCGATCAGCCCCAGCATTTT

j_gene: TRBJ2-2
d_gene: TRBD1
abundance: NA
v_gene: TRBV2
CDR3aa: CASSGDRGTGELFF
CDR3nt: TGTGCCAGCAGTGGGGACAGGGGTACCGGGGAGCTGTTTTTT

j_gene: TRBJ2-7
d_gene: TRBD1
abundance: NA
v_gene: TRBV5-1
CDR3aa: CASSNRTGSAEQYF
CDR3nt: TGCGCCAGCAGCAATCGGACAGGGTCGGCCGAGCAGTACTTC

j_gene: TRBJ1-5
d_gene: NA
abundance: NA
v_gene: TRBV7-9
CDR3aa: CASSLITSNQPQHF
CDR3nt: TGTGCCAGCAGCTTAATCACTAGCAATCAGCCCCAGCATTTT

j_gene: TRBJ2-2
d_gene: NA
abundance: NA
v_gene: TRBV5-1
CDR3aa: CASSLPLAGNTGELFF
CDR3nt: TGCGCCAGCAGCTTGCCACTAGCTGGGAACACCGGGGAGCTGTTTTTT

j_gene: TRBJ2-3
d_gene: NA
abundance: once
v_gene: TRBV18
CDR3aa: CASSPRFYGSTDTQYF
CDR3nt: TGTGCCAGCTCACCACGGTTTTACGGGTCCACAGATACGCAGTATTTT

j_gene: TRBJ1-1
d_gene: TRBD1
abundance: NA
v_gene: TRBV7-9
CDR3aa: CASSSRQGANTEAFF
CDR3nt: TGTGCCAGCAGCTCCCGACAGGGGGCGAACACTGAAGCTTTCTTT

j_gene: TRBJ2-7
d_gene: TRBD1
abundance: NA
v_gene: TRBV27
CDR3aa: CASSRTGLGYEQYF
CDR3nt: TGTGCCAGCAGCCGGACAGGCCTGGGCTACGAGCAGTACTTC

j_gene: TRBJ2-1
d_gene: TRBD2
abundance: NA
v_gene: TRBV27
CDR3aa: CASNVGLAGYNEQFF
CDR3nt: TGTGCCAGCAACGTTGGACTAGCGGGTTACAATGAGCAGTTCTTC

j_gene: TRBJ1-5
d_gene: NA
abundance: NA
v_gene: TRBV2
CDR3aa: CASRWDQPQHF
CDR3nt: TGTGCCAGCAGGTGGGATCAGCCCCAGCATTTT

j_gene: TRBJ2-3
d_gene: NA
abundance: NA
v_gene: TRBV5-6
CDR3aa: CASSRGTTDTQYF
CDR3nt: TGTGCCAGCAGCCGCGGGACCACAGATACGCAGTATTTT

j_gene: TRBJ1-4
d_gene: NA
abundance: NA
v_gene: TRBV5-4
CDR3aa: CASSNGQSRNELFF
CDR3nt: TGTGCCAGCAGCAACGGGCAATCCCGAAATGAACTGTTTTTT

j_gene: TRBJ1-4
d_gene: NA
abundance: NA
v_gene: TRBV7-8
CDR3aa: CASSLARDEKLFF
CDR3nt: TGTGCCAGCAGCTTAGCACGGGATGAAAAACTGTTTTTT

j_gene: TRBJ1-1
d_gene: NA
abundance: NA
v_gene: TRBV28
CDR3aa: CASSFGAQGNTEAFF
CDR3nt: TGTGCCAGCAGTTTTGGGGCGCAGGGGAACACTGAAGCTTTCTTT

j_gene: TRBJ2-5
d_gene: TRBD1
abundance: NA
v_gene: TRBV5-4
CDR3aa: CASSSGQQETQYF
CDR3nt: TGTGCCAGCAGCTCGGGACAGCAAGAGACCCAGTACTTC

j_gene: TRBJ2-7
d_gene: TRBD1
abundance: NA
v_gene: TRBV6-4
CDR3aa: CASVDPGQGYEQYF
CDR3nt: TGTGCCAGCGTCGACCCCGGACAGGGGTACGAGCAGTACTTC

j_gene: TRBJ2-7
d_gene: NA
abundance: NA
v_gene: TRBV9
CDR3aa: CASSVGPGSYEQYF
CDR3nt: TGTGCCAGCAGCGTAGGGCCAGGATCCTACGAGCAGTACTTC

j_gene: TRBJ2-7
d_gene: NA
abundance: NA
v_gene: TRBV7-6
CDR3aa: CASSFADISYEQYF
CDR3nt: TGTGCCAGCAGCTTCGCAGACATCTCCTACGAGCAGTACTTC

j_gene: TRBJ2-7
d_gene: TRBD1
abundance: NA
v_gene: TRBV4-1
CDR3aa: CASSLGQGYPYEQYF
CDR3nt: TGCGCCAGCAGCCTAGGACAGGGATACCCCTACGAGCAGTACTTC

j_gene: TRBJ1-2
d_gene: NA
abundance: NA
v_gene: TRBV7-2
CDR3aa: CASSSLIHGTSGYTF
CDR3nt: TGTGCCAGCAGCTCTTTAATACACGGGACGAGTGGCTACACCTTC

j_gene: TRBJ1-5
d_gene: NA
abundance: NA
v_gene: TRBV27
CDR3aa: CASTKRTGQPQHF
CDR3nt: TGTGCCAGCACAAAGCGTACGGGGCAGCCCCAGCATTTT

j_gene: TRBJ1-4
d_gene: TRBD1
abundance: few
v_gene: TRBV19
CDR3aa: CASSATGTASRLFF
CDR3nt: TGTGCCAGTAGCGCGACCGGGACAGCCAGTAGGCTGTTTTTT

j_gene: TRBJ2-5
d_gene: NA
abundance: NA
v_gene: TRBV6-1
CDR3aa: CASRDAPGRETQYF
CDR3nt: TGTGCCAGCAGGGATGCCCCGGGGAGGGAGACCCAGTACTTC

j_gene: TRBJ2-7
d_gene: TRBD1
abundance: NA
v_gene: TRBV4-1
CDR3aa: CASSHDLTGGIRKGEQYF
CDR3nt: TGCGCCAGCAGCCATGACCTGACAGGGGGTATTAGGAAAGGGGAGCAGTACTTC

j_gene: TRBJ1-2
d_gene: TRBD1
abundance: NA
v_gene: TRBV9
CDR3aa: CASTQGANYGYTF
CDR3nt: TGTGCCAGCACGCAGGGGGCGAACTATGGCTACACCTTC

j_gene: TRBJ1-1
d_gene: NA
abundance: NA
v_gene: TRBV7-9
CDR3aa: CASIPRTAVGASEAFF
CDR3nt: TGTGCCAGCATACCAAGAACGGCCGTCGGCGCGTCTGAAGCTTTCTTT

j_gene: TRBJ2-7
d_gene: TRBD2
abundance: NA
v_gene: TRBV7-9
CDR3aa: CASSLAKREAHYEQYF
CDR3nt: TGTGCCAGCAGCTTAGCTAAGCGGGAGGCCCACTACGAGCAGTACTTC

j_gene: TRBJ1-1
d_gene: NA
abundance: NA
v_gene: TRBV5-1
CDR3aa: CASSLAAGDGTEAFF
CDR3nt: TGCGCCAGCAGCTTGGCCGCAGGGGACGGCACTGAAGCTTTCTTT

j_gene: TRBJ1-1
d_gene: NA
abundance: NA
v_gene: TRBV11-1
CDR3aa: CASRRWGLNTEAFF
CDR3nt: TGTGCCAGCAGGCGTTGGGGTTTGAACACTGAAGCTTTCTTT

j_gene: TRBJ1-5
d_gene: NA
abundance: NA
v_gene: TRBV27
CDR3aa: CASRHGQPNQPQHF
CDR3nt: TGTGCCAGCAGACACGGACAGCCCAATCAGCCCCAGCATTTT

j_gene: TRBJ2-3
d_gene: NA
abundance: NA
v_gene: TRBV5-1
CDR3aa: CASSLPMTSTDTQYF
CDR3nt: TGCGCCAGCAGCTTGCCCATGACTAGCACAGATACGCAGTATTTT

j_gene: TRBJ2-3
d_gene: TRBD2
abundance: NA
v_gene: TRBV6-5
CDR3aa: CASSPLAGLADTQYF
CDR3nt: TGTGCCAGCAGTCCCCTAGCGGGACTGGCAGATACGCAGTATTTT

j_gene: TRBJ1-1
d_gene: NA
abundance: NA
v_gene: TRBV6-5
CDR3aa: CASSSRGREEAFF
CDR3nt: TGTGCCAGCAGTTCGAGGGGGAGAGAAGAAGCTTTCTTT

j_gene: TRBJ2-1
d_gene: NA
abundance: NA
v_gene: TRBV6-1
CDR3aa: CASSRRGNEQFF
CDR3nt: TGTGCCAGCAGTAGGAGGGGCAATGAGCAGTTCTTC

j_gene: TRBJ2-7
d_gene: NA
abundance: NA
v_gene: TRBV14
CDR3aa: CASSQDRTYEQYF
CDR3nt: TGTGCCAGCAGCCAAGATCGTACCTACGAGCAGTACTTC

j_gene: TRBJ2-7
d_gene: NA
abundance: NA
v_gene: TRBV5-1
CDR3aa: CASSNRGNYEQYF
CDR3nt: TGCGCCAGCAGCAATCGGGGAAACTACGAGCAGTACTTC

j_gene: TRBJ2-1
d_gene: TRBD1
abundance: NA
v_gene: TRBV7-9
CDR3aa: CASSRGQVSNEQFF
CDR3nt: TGTGCCAGCAGCAGAGGACAGGTTTCGAATGAGCAGTTCTTC

j_gene: TRBJ2-5
d_gene: NA
abundance: NA
v_gene: TRBV5-1
CDR3aa: CASSSSQETQYF
CDR3nt: TGCGCCAGCAGTTCCAGCCAAGAGACCCAGTACTTC

j_gene: TRBJ2-2
d_gene: TRBD2
abundance: NA
v_gene: TRBV11-2
CDR3aa: CASDKVQREGHSSAGELFF
CDR3nt: TGTGCCAGCGATAAAGTCCAGCGGGAGGGCCATTCCAGCGCCGGGGAGCTGTTTTTT

j_gene: TRBJ1-5
d_gene: NA
abundance: NA
v_gene: TRBV19
CDR3aa: CASSETGTISNQPQHF
CDR3nt: TGTGCCAGTAGCGAGACCGGGACAATCAGCAATCAGCCCCAGCATTTT

j_gene: TRBJ2-7
d_gene: NA
abundance: NA
v_gene: TRBV19
CDR3aa: CASSIADTYEQYF
CDR3nt: TGTGCCAGTAGTATAGCCGACACCTACGAGCAGTACTTC